The rows below give T cell receptor beta chains drawn from one sample of a study of cytomegalovirus exposure and HLA in healthy donors. Here immunoSEQ multiplex PCR was the method, and the copy in TCRdb shows in-frame clones only, minus some. The table records 100,000 to 150,000 clones, around 75% of them present only once. The specimen was PBMCs. These receptors were obtained from a woman in her fifties or sixties in good health and CMV-seronegative. Each CDR3 is given with its conserved first and last residue. Fields, in order: J gene, V gene, clone size, D gene, CDR3 protein, CDR3 DNA. D genes are given only for firm matches. Size is stated for part of the rows, as once, few or many counts, or as a class when the clone is expanded.

>TRBJ2-7|TRBV6-1|NA|NA
CASKFSGPSYEQYF
TGTGCCAGCAAGTTCAGCGGGCCATCCTACGAGCAGTACTTC
>TRBJ2-1|TRBV7-2|few|TRBD1
CASITPGQGAVDEQFF
TGTGCCAGCATTACCCCGGGACAGGGGGCCGTCGATGAGCAGTTCTTC
>TRBJ2-7|TRBV5-4|NA|NA
CASSLMTNEQYF
TGTGCCAGCAGCTTGATGACTAACGAGCAGTACTTC
>TRBJ2-3|TRBV10-3|NA|TRBD2
CAISVSEAGLAVTDTQYF
TGTGCCATCAGTGTCTCGGAGGCGGGACTAGCGGTCACAGATACGCAGTATTTT
>TRBJ2-5|TRBV28|NA|TRBD1
CASSFLGTGDETQYF
TGTGCCAGCAGTTTTCTCGGGACAGGGGACGAGACCCAGTACTTC
>TRBJ1-2|TRBV5-6|NA|TRBD1
CASSSTGYGYTF
TGTGCCAGCAGTTCGACAGGGTACGGCTACACCTTC
>TRBJ1-1|TRBV11-2|NA|NA
CASSPTGGTEAFF
TGTGCCAGCAGCCCGACAGGCGGGACTGAAGCTTTCTTT
>TRBJ1-5|TRBV2|NA|TRBD1
CASGQVGDQPQHF
TGTGCCAGCGGACAGGTGGGAGATCAGCCCCAGCATTTT
>TRBJ2-5|TRBV5-6|NA|TRBD1
CASSSGTGDSLETQYF
TGTGCCAGCAGCTCCGGGACAGGGGATTCATTAGAGACCCAGTACTTC
>TRBJ2-1|TRBV9|few|TRBD2
CASSPRAGGWGIAGGYNEQFF
TGTGCCAGCAGCCCCCGGGCGGGCGGCTGGGGTATAGCGGGAGGGTACAATGAGCAGTTCTTC
>TRBJ2-2|TRBV7-2|NA|TRBD1
CASSLRGPGQGTGELFF
TGTGCCAGCAGCTTAAGAGGGCCGGGACAGGGCACCGGGGAGCTGTTTTTT
>TRBJ2-2|TRBV9|NA|TRBD2
CASSPAAGAWTGELFF
TGTGCCAGCAGCCCAGCGGCGGGAGCATGGACCGGGGAGCTGTTTTTT
>TRBJ2-5|TRBV6-5|NA|NA
CASSYGRTQYF
TGTGCCAGCAGTTACGGGCGAACCCAGTACTTC
>TRBJ2-5|TRBV27|NA|TRBD1
CASSYRKTGGLETQYF
TGTGCCAGCAGCTACCGGAAGACAGGGGGCCTAGAGACCCAGTACTTC
>TRBJ1-2|TRBV4-1|NA|TRBD1
CASSQDKGARVYGYTF
TGCGCCAGCAGCCAAGATAAGGGGGCGCGAGTCTATGGCTACACCTTC
>TRBJ2-1|TRBV18|NA|NA
CASSPTPTSYNEQFF
TGTGCCAGCTCACCCACTCCTACCTCCTACAATGAGCAGTTCTTC
>TRBJ1-2|TRBV6-5|NA|NA
CASSYYRDGYTF
TGTGCCAGCAGTTACTACAGGGACGGCTACACCTTC
>TRBJ1-2|TRBV6-1|NA|NA
CASSRDYNYGYTF
TGTGCCAGCAGCCGGGACTATAACTATGGCTACACCTTC
>TRBJ1-5|TRBV28|NA|TRBD1
CASRRTGGSQPQHF
TGTGCCAGCAGGCGCACAGGGGGCAGTCAGCCCCAGCATTTT
>TRBJ2-7|TRBV5-6|NA|NA
CASSRTLASYEQYF
TGTGCCAGCAGCCGGACACTGGCAAGCTACGAGCAGTACTTC
>TRBJ2-1|TRBV19|NA|TRBD2
CASGGTSGRSLSYNEQFF
TGTGCCAGCGGAGGGACTAGCGGGAGGTCTTTATCCTACAATGAGCAGTTCTTC
>TRBJ2-5|TRBV19|NA|NA
CASSIFLTGGETQYF
TGTGCCAGTAGTATTTTTCTGACGGGTGGGGAGACCCAGTACTTC
>TRBJ2-1|TRBV13|once|TRBD2
CASSLGLPVGSGIRHEQFF
TGTGCCAGCAGCTTAGGCCTCCCGGTCGGTAGCGGGATCAGGCATGAGCAGTTCTTC
>TRBJ1-2|TRBV6-5|NA|TRBD1
CASSSGQGGYTF
TGTGCCAGCAGTTCCGGACAGGGAGGGTACACCTTC
>TRBJ2-3|TRBV27|NA|TRBD2
CASSLFKTSGRAGTDTQYF
TGTGCCAGCAGTTTATTCAAGACTAGCGGGAGGGCCGGCACAGATACGCAGTATTTT
>TRBJ2-7|TRBV5-4|once|TRBD2
CASSDGGLAGGLGQYF
TGTGCCAGCAGCGACGGCGGGCTAGCGGGAGGGTTGGGGCAGTACTTC
>TRBJ1-4|TRBV5-8|NA|TRBD1
CASSPTGGFNEKLFF
TGTGCCAGCAGCCCAACAGGGGGATTTAATGAAAAACTGTTTTTT
>TRBJ2-1|TRBV7-9|NA|TRBD2
CASSLATSGYNEQFF
TGTGCCAGCAGCTTAGCCACTAGCGGATACAATGAGCAGTTCTTC
>TRBJ1-1|TRBV27|NA|NA
CASALSRENTEAFF
TGTGCCAGCGCCTTAAGCAGGGAGAACACTGAAGCTTTCTTT
>TRBJ1-2|TRBV7-7|once|NA
CASRLLARDLLYGYTF
TGTGCCAGCAGATTATTAGCCCGGGACTTACTCTATGGCTACACCTTC
>TRBJ2-2|TRBV27|once|TRBD1
CASTPLPGQGTGELFF
TGTGCCAGCACTCCCCTCCCGGGACAGGGGACCGGGGAGCTGTTTTTT
>TRBJ2-5|TRBV2|NA|TRBD1
CASQGQQETQYF
TGTGCCAGCCAGGGACAGCAAGAGACCCAGTACTTC
>TRBJ2-1|TRBV4-2|NA|NA
CASSQASSYNEQFF
TGTGCCAGCAGCCAAGCTAGCAGCTACAATGAGCAGTTCTTC
>TRBJ2-7|TRBV7-8|once|NA
CASSPISGEQYF
TGTGCCAGCAGCCCTATTTCGGGGGAGCAGTACTTC
>TRBJ2-1|TRBV7-2|NA|NA
CASSLAGGRLNEQFF
TGTGCCAGCAGCTTAGCGGGGGGACGTTTGAATGAGCAGTTCTTC
>TRBJ1-5|TRBV7-9|NA|NA
CASSFGTEYQPQHF
TGTGCCAGCAGCTTTGGCACAGAATATCAGCCCCAGCATTTT
>TRBJ2-1|TRBV4-3|NA|NA
CASSFGGSMRVNEQFF
TGCGCCAGCAGCTTCGGGGGTAGTATGAGGGTCAATGAGCAGTTCTTC
>TRBJ1-1|TRBV6-5|NA|NA
CASRGPGKEAFF
TGTGCCAGCAGGGGGCCTGGAAAAGAAGCTTTCTTT